A single sample is the source of the 23 T cell receptor beta chains below, sequenced in a study of blood T cell repertoires in COVID-19. Repertoires were generated with immunoSEQ multiplex PCR, while TCRdb's copy carries only in-frame clones and drops some. The sample has about 100,000 clones; around four fifths are singletons. The source material was peripheral blood. These TCRs come from a man aged 50 or older with active or convalescent COVID-19.

The count of this clone is one. The rearrangement joins TRBV4-1 to TRBJ1-5; D gene ambiguous. There are 13 residues in the CDR3. V lost 0 bases, J lost 9 bases, and 9 bases lay in between. CDR1 is MGHRA, CDR2 YSYEKL, per germline. Here the CDR3 DNA reads TGCGCCAGCAGCCAAGATAGACTCTGGCCCCAGCATTTT. This gives the protein CASSQDRLWPQHF.

The chain recombines TRBV5-4 with TRBJ2-7; D might be TRBD2 (6 bases). CDR1 SGHNT and CDR2 YYREEE come from the germline V gene (reference sequence). This CDR3 region has 17 residues. V lost 4 bases and J lost 3, with 23 bases in between. The DNA of the CDR3 is TGTGCCAGCAGCCCGGGCATAGGGGCGGGACGACGCTACGAGCAGTACTTC. This sequence encodes CASSPGIGAGRRYEQYF.

The chain couples TRBV6-1 to TRBJ1-6; 7 bases agree with TRBD1. J lost 8 bases, V lost 0 bases, and 10 bases had no gene match. Germline V gene lookup returns CDR1 MNHNS and CDR2 SASEGT. The length of the CDR3 is 17 residues. The CDR3 region has the DNA TGTGCCAGCAGTGAAGCTGAGACAGGGTATTGGGATTCACCCCTCCACTTT. This translates into CASSEAETGYWDSPLHF.

The chain carries TRBV7-8 and TRBJ1-4, with D unclear. CDR3 length: 17 residues. Germline assignment: CDR1 SGHVS and CDR2 FQNEAQ. Trimming took off 2 bases at V and 0 bases at J, with 13 bases between the two ends. The CDR3 nucleotides read TGTGCCAGCAGCTTACGTTCTACGCAAACAACTAATGAAAAACTGTTTTTT. Translation gives CASSLRSTQTTNEKLFF.

This sequence joins TRBV3-1 (or the pseudogene TRBV3-2) and TRBJ1-2; D not resolved. With 4 bases removed from V and 3 bases from J, the gap between germline ends came to 6 bases. Germline assignment: CDR1 LGHDT and CDR2 YNNKEL (reference sequence). The CDR3 totals 12 residues. The CDR3 coding sequence is TGTGCCAGCAGCCCTTCTCACTATGGCTACACCTTC. Translating it yields CASSPSHYGYTF.

The chain is built from TRBV10-3 and TRBJ1-6, with a weak D call TRBD1 (5 bases). Trimming left V 6 bases short and J 9 bases short, with 18 bases between. The germline gives CDR1 ENHRY, CDR2 SYGVKD. The CDR3 totals 15 residues. The CDR3 is CAISQTGQGVSPLHF. CDR3 nucleotide sequence: TGTGCCATCAGCCAGACCGGACAAGGAGTTTCACCCCTCCACTTT.

The chain joins TRBV19 to TRBJ1-5; TRBD1 might be the D (6 bases). There are 14 residues in the CDR3. Germline assignment: CDR1 LNHDA and CDR2 SQIVND (reference sequence). V lost 6 bases to trimming and J lost 1 base, with 10 bases between them. Written as DNA, the CDR3 is TGTGCCAGTAGCACGGGGACAAGCAATCAGCCCCAGCATTTT. It is translated as CASSTGTSNQPQHF.

CDR3 sequence (DNA): TGTGCCAGCAGCTCACAGGGTGGGGGTACGCAGTATTTT. It translates to CASSSQGGGTQYF. This rearrangement joins TRBV7-3 to TRBJ2-3, with D maybe TRBD1 (6 bases). The germline V gene encodes CDR1 SGHTA and CDR2 FQGTGA. The V end was cut by 4 bases, the J end by 8 bases, with 13 bases between. This CDR3 has 13 residues. Variable domain in full (rest from reference TRBV7-3 and TRBJ2-3): GAGVSQTPSNKVTEKGKYVELRCDPISGHTALYWYRQSLGQGPEFLIYFQGTGAADDSGLPNDRFFAVRPEGSVSTLKIQRTERGDSAVYLCASSSQGGGTQYFGPGTRLTVL.

The J gene is TRBJ1-2, the V gene TRBV7-9, with 7 bases that match TRBD1. J gave up 6 bases and V 5 bases, and 12 bases lay outside the gene matches. There are 15 residues in the CDR3. Germline assignment: CDR1 SEHNR and CDR2 FQNEAQ (reference sequence). DNA of the CDR3: TGTGCCAGCAGCGATTCTCCAGGGGGTAGTAATGGCTACACCTTC. Translating gives CASSDSPGGSNGYTF. Together with reference TRBV7-9 and TRBJ1-2, the CDR3 gives the full variable domain: DTGVSQNPRHKITKRGQNVTFRCDPISEHNRLYWYRQTLGQGPEFLTYFQNEAQLEKSRLLSDRFSAERPKGSFSTLEIQRTEQGDSAMYLCASSDSPGGSNGYTFGSGTRLTVV.

The count of this clone is one. The gene calls are TRBV18 and TRBJ2-1; TRBD1 aligns across 10 bases. CDR1 is KGHSH, CDR2 LQKENI, per germline. The CDR3 extends over 15 amino acids. V lost 3 bases and J lost 7; bases outside the gene matches: 6. CDR3 residues: CASSPGTGEWNEQFF. The CDR3 DNA sequence: TGTGCCAGCTCACCGGGGACAGGGGAGTGGAATGAGCAGTTCTTC. The full variable domain, in which reference TRBV18 and TRBJ2-1 provide the parts outside the CDR3, is NAGVMQNPRHLVRRRGQEARLRCSPMKGHSHVYWYRQLPEEGLKFMVYLQKENIIDESGMPKERFSAEFPKEGPSILRIQQVVRGDSAAYFCASSPGTGEWNEQFFGPGTRLTVL.

This clone has a handful of counts. This rearrangement joins TRBV18 to TRBJ2-7, with 11 positions matching TRBD2. Germline assignment: CDR1 KGHSH and CDR2 LQKENI. The V gene end was trimmed by 3 bases and the J gene end by 1 base; junction bases not matched to a gene: 5. The CDR3 runs 16 residues. The CDR3 DNA is TGTGCCAGCTCACCGGGACTAGCGGAGTATTCCTACGAGCAGTACTTC. This sequence encodes CASSPGLAEYSYEQYF.

The J gene is TRBJ2-7, the V gene TRBV7-8; possible D gene TRBD2, 6 bases. The V and J ends lost 5 bases and 3 bases respectively, with 8 bases between them. The CDR3 runs 12 residues. Germline V gene sequence: CDR1 SGHVS, CDR2 FQNEAQ. The DNA of the CDR3 is TGTGCCAGCAGCCGGGGAGGCTACGAGCAGTACTTC. Its protein product is CASSRGGYEQYF.

This clone is a singleton in its sample. This sequence joins TRBV4-1 and TRBJ2-1, with D perhaps matching TRBD2 (5 bases). Germline assignment: CDR1 MGHRA and CDR2 YSYEKL. V lost 1 base and J lost 16, with 20 bases in between. The CDR3 spans 14 residues. CDR3 nucleotide sequence: TGCGCCAGCAGCCAAGGGCCCGGGATGGACCCAGTTTTCTTC. Translation: CASSQGPGMDPVFF.

The table lists this clone with a few counts. This chain joins TRBV6-4 and TRBJ2-2; D remains ambiguous. Germline lookup yields CDR1 MRHNA and CDR2 SNTAGT. The CDR3 loop spans 14 amino acids. Trimming pared 5 bases from V and 4 bases from J, leaving 11 bases between. CDR3 DNA sequence: TGTGCCAGCAGTCCGGAATGGAGCACCGGGGAGCTGTTTTTT. Protein product: CASSPEWSTGELFF.

V usage is TRBV10-3 and J usage is TRBJ1-2; 8 nucleotides line up with TRBD1. V shed 2 bases and J 8 bases; nucleotides not matched to a gene: 4. This CDR3 spans 13 amino acids. Germline V CDR1 and CDR2: ENHRY, SYGVKD. The CDR3 DNA reads as TGTGCCATCAGTGAGGGGACAGGTTGGGGCTACACCTTC. It is translated as CAISEGTGWGYTF.

The chain has TRBV6-1 and TRBJ1-1; D might be TRBD1 (6 bases). V was shortened by 1 base and J by 3 bases, with 15 bases between the two germline ends. Germline CDR1 is MNHNS and CDR2 is SASEGT. The CDR3 runs to 16 residues. The CDR3 region has the DNA TGTGCCAGCAGTGAAGGAGGGAGAGGGGGGGACACTGAAGCTTTCTTT. Residues: CASSEGGRGGDTEAFF.

The chain couples TRBV28 to TRBJ2-6, with no clear D. Germline values: CDR1 MDHEN, CDR2 SYDVKM. CDR3 length: 16 amino acids. Trimming cost V 7 bases and J 2 bases, with 15 bases left between them. CDR3 loop: CASTPTAPAGANVLTF. In DNA, the CDR3 is TGTGCCAGCACCCCCACAGCACCAGCTGGGGCCAACGTCCTGACTTTC.

The chain carries TRBV6-6 and TRBJ1-1, with D possibly matching TRBD1 (5 bases). CDR1 MNHNY and CDR2 SVGAGI come from the germline V gene (reference sequence). V shed 4 bases and J shed 1 base, with 7 bases lying between them. This CDR3 comprises 13 residues. CDR3 DNA: TGTGCCAGCAGTTTCAGGGAGAACACTGAAGCTTTCTTT. It translates to CASSFRENTEAFF.

CDR3 in amino acids: CASSRDSSSYEQYF. The CDR3, as DNA: TGTGCCAGCAGCCGGGACTCTAGCTCCTACGAGCAGTACTTC. The rearrangement uses TRBV7-2 and TRBJ2-7; D might be TRBD2 (6 bases). This CDR3 contains 14 residues. With 5 bases removed from V and 0 bases from J, the gap between germline ends came to 11 bases. Germline CDR1 and CDR2: SGHTA and FQGNSA.

The V gene is TRBV2, the J gene TRBJ2-1; no definite D call. This CDR3 is built from 13 residues. The V end was cut by 1 base, the J end by 8 bases, with 9 bases between. Germline lookup yields CDR1 SNHLY and CDR2 FYNNEI. CDR3 residues: CASSEGLRDEQFF. As DNA, the CDR3 is TGTGCCAGCAGTGAAGGTCTCCGGGATGAGCAGTTCTTC.

The V and J genes are TRBV6-6 and TRBJ2-7; 11 positions match TRBD1. After removal of 6 bases from V and 4 bases from J, the junction contained 8 bases not matched to a gene. The germline gives CDR1 MNHNY, CDR2 SVGAGI (reference sequence). There are 15 residues in the CDR3. CDR3 residues: CASSWTGGAGYEQYF. The CDR3, as DNA: TGTGCCAGCAGCTGGACAGGGGGCGCAGGGTACGAGCAGTACTTC.

J is TRBJ1-3 and V is TRBV19; TRBD1 is a possible D gene (6 bases). The CDR3 has 14 amino acids. Germline loops: CDR1 LNHDA, CDR2 SQIVND (reference sequence). The CDR3 here is CATKGGASGNTIYF. In DNA, the CDR3 is TGTGCGACCAAGGGGGGGGCATCTGGAAACACCATATATTTT.

This chain joins TRBV28 and TRBJ2-1; 8 nucleotides line up with TRBD1. The CDR3 totals 14 residues. J gave up 4 bases and V 9 bases, and 8 bases lay outside the gene matches. The germline CDR1 and CDR2 sequences are MDHEN and SYDVKM. CDR3 nucleotides: TGTGCCAGTTTTGACAGGGGTAAATACAATGAGCAGTTCTTC. It yields the protein CASFDRGKYNEQFF.